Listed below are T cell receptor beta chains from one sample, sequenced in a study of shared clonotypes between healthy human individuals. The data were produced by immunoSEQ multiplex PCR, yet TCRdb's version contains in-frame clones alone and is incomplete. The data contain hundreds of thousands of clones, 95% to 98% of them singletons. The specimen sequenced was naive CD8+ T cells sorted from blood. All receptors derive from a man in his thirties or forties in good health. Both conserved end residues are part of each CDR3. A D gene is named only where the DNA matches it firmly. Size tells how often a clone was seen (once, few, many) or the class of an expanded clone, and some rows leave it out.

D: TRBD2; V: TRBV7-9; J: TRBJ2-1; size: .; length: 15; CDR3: CASSLQREGRTEQFF; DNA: TGTGCCAGCAGCCTCCAGCGGGAGGGCCGGACTGAGCAGTTCTTC
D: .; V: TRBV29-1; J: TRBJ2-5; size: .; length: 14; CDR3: CSVEGAFGGETQYF; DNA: TGCAGCGTTGAAGGGGCATTCGGGGGAGAGACCCAGTACTTC
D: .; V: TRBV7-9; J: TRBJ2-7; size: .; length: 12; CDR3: CASRDSRYEQYF; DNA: TGTGCCAGCAGGGATTCTAGATACGAGCAGTACTTC
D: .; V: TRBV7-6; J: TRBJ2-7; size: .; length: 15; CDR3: CASSLGAEPPYEQYF; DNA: TGTGCCAGCAGCTTAGGGGCGGAGCCCCCTTACGAGCAGTACTTC
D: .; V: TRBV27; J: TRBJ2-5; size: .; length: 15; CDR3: CASSLIPDSQETQYF; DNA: TGTGCCAGCAGTTTAATCCCGGACAGTCAAGAGACCCAGTACTTC
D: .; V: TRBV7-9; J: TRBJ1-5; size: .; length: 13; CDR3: CASSLVSNQPQHF; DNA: TGTGCCAGCAGCTTAGTAAGCAATCAGCCCCAGCATTTT
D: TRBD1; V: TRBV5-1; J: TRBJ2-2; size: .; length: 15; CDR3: CASSGAGGAVGELFF; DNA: TGCGCCAGCAGCGGGGCAGGGGGCGCGGTCGGGGAGCTGTTTTTT
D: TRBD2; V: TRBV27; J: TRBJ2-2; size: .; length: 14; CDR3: CASSPGLGVGELFF; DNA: TGTGCCAGCAGTCCGGGACTAGGGGTCGGGGAGCTGTTTTTT
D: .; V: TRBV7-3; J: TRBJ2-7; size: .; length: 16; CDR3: CASSLTGGVAPDEQYF; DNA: TGTGCCAGCAGCTTAACTGGGGGAGTCGCTCCAGACGAGCAGTACTTC
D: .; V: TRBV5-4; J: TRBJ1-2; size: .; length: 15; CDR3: CASSLEVTPNYGYTF; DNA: TGTGCCAGCAGCTTGGAAGTGACGCCTAACTATGGCTACACCTTC
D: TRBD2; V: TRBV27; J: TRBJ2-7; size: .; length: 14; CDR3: CASNQAGPAYEQYF; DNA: TGTGCCAGCAATCAAGCGGGACCAGCCTACGAGCAGTACTTC
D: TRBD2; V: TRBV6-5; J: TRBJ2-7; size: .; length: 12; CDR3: CASSPSGYEQYF; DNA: TGTGCCAGCAGTCCTAGCGGCTACGAGCAGTACTTC
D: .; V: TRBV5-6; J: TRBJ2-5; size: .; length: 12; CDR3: CASSLATETQYF; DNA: TGTGCCAGCAGCTTGGCAACAGAGACCCAGTACTTC
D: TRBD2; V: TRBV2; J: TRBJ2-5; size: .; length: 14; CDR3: CASSELAGVETQYF; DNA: TGTGCCAGCAGTGAACTAGCGGGAGTGGAGACCCAGTACTTC
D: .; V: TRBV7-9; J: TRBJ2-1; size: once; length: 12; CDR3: CASRTTVNEQFF; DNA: TGTGCCAGCAGAACTACGGTCAATGAGCAGTTCTTC
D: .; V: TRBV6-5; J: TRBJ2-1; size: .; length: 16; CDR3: CASSLTLVGPNHEQFF; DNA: TGTGCCAGCAGTTTAACCCTCGTAGGGCCTAACCATGAGCAGTTCTTC
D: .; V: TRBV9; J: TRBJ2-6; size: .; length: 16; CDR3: CASSVGAHSGANVLTF; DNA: TGTGCCAGCAGCGTAGGAGCACACTCTGGGGCCAACGTCCTGACTTTC
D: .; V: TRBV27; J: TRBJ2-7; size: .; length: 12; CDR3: CASSRTPYEQYF; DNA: TGTGCCAGCAGCCGAACCCCCTACGAGCAGTACTTC
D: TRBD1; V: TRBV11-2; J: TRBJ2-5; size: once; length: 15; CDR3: CASSSSSTGEETQYF; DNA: TGTGCCAGCAGCTCCTCTTCGACAGGGGAAGAGACCCAGTACTTC
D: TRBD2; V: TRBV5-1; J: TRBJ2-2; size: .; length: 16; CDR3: CASSLGLAGNTGELFF; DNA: TGCGCCAGCAGCTTGGGTCTAGCGGGCAACACCGGGGAGCTGTTTTTT